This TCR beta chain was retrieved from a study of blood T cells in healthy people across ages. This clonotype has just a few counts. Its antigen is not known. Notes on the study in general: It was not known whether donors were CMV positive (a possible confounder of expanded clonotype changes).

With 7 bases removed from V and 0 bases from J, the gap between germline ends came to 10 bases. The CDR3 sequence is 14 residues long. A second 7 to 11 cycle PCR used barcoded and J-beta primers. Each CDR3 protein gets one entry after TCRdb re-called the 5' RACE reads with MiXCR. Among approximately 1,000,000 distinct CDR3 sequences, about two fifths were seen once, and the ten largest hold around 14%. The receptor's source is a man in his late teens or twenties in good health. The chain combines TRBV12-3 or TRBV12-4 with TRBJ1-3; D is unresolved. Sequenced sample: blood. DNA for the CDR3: TGTGCCAGCACCTTGACCCCCTCTGGAAACACCATATATTTT. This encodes CASTLTPSGNTIYF.